This TCR beta chain was identified in a study of metastatic and nonmetastatic thyroid tumors. This clone turned up a few times. TCRdb reanalyzed the PCR reads with MiXCR. Of roughly 18,000 clones in the sample, just under 30% are singletons; the top ten hold around 25%. The entire patient cohort was treatment-naive prior to thyroid surgery. CDR3 length: 16 amino acids. With 5 bases removed from V and 0 bases from J, the gap between germline ends came to 13 bases. From germline, CDR1 is MDHEN and CDR2 SYDVKM. Input material: tumor tissue. The chain uses TRBV28 and TRBJ1-4; D remains ambiguous. The sequence was collected from a male donor with papillary thyroid cancer or a benign thyroid nodule (not recorded which). Some clones in this sample may be carry-over from other donors' samples. The DNA for the CDR3 is TGTGCCAGCAGTCCCGCCTATCGGGCAACTAATGAAAAACTGTTTTTT. Encoded protein: CASSPAYRATNEKLFF.